One TCR beta chain is described in this entry. Its target is not known. Noted time point: newly diagnosed GD, antithyroid drugs for less than 3 months. TCR sequences were obtained from RNA taken from PBMCs. To make TCR beta libraries, researchers used iRepertoire HTBI primers and Arm-PCR of CDR3 regions. TCRdb used MiXCR to reprocess the multiplex PCR reads, holding one entry per CDR3 protein. The data hold about 220,000 distinct CDR3 sequences, with around a fifth observed a single time. The sample belongs to a study of regulatory T cells in long-lasting Graves disease. Study results and limitations: The TCR repertoire of persistent Graves' patients was less diverse than that of newly diagnosed ones. Segments TRBV28, TRBJ1-2 and TRBJ2-5 showed preferential usage in persistent disease.

Germline loops: CDR1 KGHDR, CDR2 SFDVKD. Trimming removed 3 bases from V and 4 bases from J; junction bases left unmatched: 5. The CDR3 extends over 16 amino acids. Separately, the same data were catalogued under a study of T cells in Graves' hyperthyroidism and ophthalmopathy.

The receptor was isolated from a woman aged 25 to 45 with Graves disease. This material consisted of peripheral blood mononuclear cells (PBMCs), taken at new diagnosis, from a patient treated with antithyroid drugs. The chain carries TRBV24-1 and TRBJ2-3; 11 bases match TRBD2. CDR3 sequence reads: CATSDQLAGVADTQYF. The CDR3 nucleotides read TGTGCCACCAGTGATCAACTAGCGGGAGTAGCAGATACGCAGTATTTT.